This T cell receptor beta chain came from a study of blood T cell repertoires in COVID-19. Looking at the study overall: Italy, Spain and the United States were the sources of the convalescent and acute COVID-19 samples. PBMCs, B-cell-depleted T cells, or T cells provided the cDNA or gDNA that made up the material.

The assay was immunoSEQ multiplex PCR, and TCRdb's table has in-frame clones only and misses some. The sample lists some 120,000 clones, under 95% occurring once. Germline assignment: CDR1 SGHRS and CDR2 YFSETQ. The CDR3 totals 14 residues. V gave up 4 bases and J gave up 3 bases, with 13 bases separating them. The rearrangement uses TRBV5-1 and TRBJ2-5; D possibly corresponds to TRBD1 (6 bases). The sequencing input was peripheral blood. The receptor comes from a man in his fifties or sixties with active COVID-19. CDR3 DNA: TGCGCCAGCAGCCTCCAGGACAGTAAAGAGACCCAGTACTTC. Amino acid sequence: CASSLQDSKETQYF.